One and the same sample provided the 16 T cell receptor beta chains below, sequenced in a study of radiotherapy plus CTLA-4 blockade in lung cancer (dated by TCRdb to the late 2010s). Library creation used the immunoSEQ multiplex PCR assay. TCRdb carries this immuneACCESS record with in-frame sequences only. Its versions omit some clonotypes, under half of them owing to an unresolved V gene in the studies checked, with the rest unexplained. The sample table shows approximately 95,000 clones, and 75% to 85% are seen once. The top ten clonotypes cover about 3.5% of the sample. Specimen: peripheral blood, collected from a patient treated with radiotherapy plus ipilimumab. The receptors originated from a human donor with non-small cell lung cancer who had a partial response to radiotherapy plus ipilimumab.

This clone was counted a few times. This rearrangement joins TRBV7-9 to TRBJ2-3; 7 bases are a match to TRBD2. Germline CDR1 and CDR2: SEHNR and FQNEAQ (reference sequence). This CDR3 has 14 residues. Trimming at V came to 5 bases and at J to 1 base, leaving 3 bases not matched to a gene. In DNA, the CDR3 is TGTGCCAGCAGCCGCGGGGGAGGCACAGATACGCAGTATTTT. This encodes CASSRGGGTDTQYF.

In this sample, this clone turned up a few times. The V gene is TRBV18, the J gene TRBJ1-4; perhaps TRBD1 as D (5 bases). Germline CDR1 reads KGHSH; CDR2 reads LQKENI. Trimming stripped 1 base from V and 8 bases from J, with 14 bases between. This CDR3 has 15 residues. The CDR3 spells CASSPREGQGEKLFF. In nucleotides, the CDR3 is TGTGCCAGCTCACCACGGGAGGGGCAAGGAGAAAAACTGTTTTTT.

The rearrangement links TRBV14 to TRBJ2-7; no firm D call. The V gene's germline CDR1 is SGHDN and CDR2 FVKESK. The V and J ends lost 1 base and 9 bases respectively, with 16 bases between them. The CDR3 length is 14 residues. The CDR3 region has the DNA TGTGCCAGCAGCCAAGGGGCAGGCTCTTGGTTGCAGTACTTC. Translating gives CASSQGAGSWLQYF.

This clone was seen more than once but under ten times. The rearrangement uses TRBV27 and TRBJ2-3; TRBD2 might be the D (6 bases). Deletions cut 3 bases from V and 1 base from J, with 11 bases between. Germline V lookup: CDR1 MNHEY, CDR2 SMNVEV (reference sequence). The CDR3 runs to 15 residues. The CDR3 spells CASSFHGTRTDTQYF. CDR3 bases: TGTGCCAGCAGTTTCCATGGGACTCGCACAGATACGCAGTATTTT.

This clone was observed a handful of times. The chain is built from TRBV4-1 and TRBJ2-3, with D maybe TRBD1 (5 bases). In germline, CDR1 is MGHRA, CDR2 YSYEKL. V lost 2 bases, J lost 1 base, and 7 bases lay in between. This CDR3 contains 14 residues. For the CDR3, the DNA is TGCGCCAGCAGCCAACCACAGGGCACAGATACGCAGTATTTT. This codes for CASSQPQGTDTQYF.

This rearrangement joins TRBV10-1 to TRBJ2-7, with 12 bases lining up with TRBD1. The CDR3 is made up of 14 amino acids. Germline trimming cut 3 bases from V and 5 bases from J; bases unmatched to any gene: 2. Germline V lookup: CDR1 WNHNN, CDR2 SYGVQD (reference sequence). CDR3 loop: CASSDGTGGNEQYF. CDR3 bases: TGCGCCAGCAGTGATGGGACAGGGGGCAACGAGCAGTACTTC.

V is TRBV30 and J is TRBJ1-4; weak D call: TRBD1 (6 bases). The CDR3 loop spans 13 amino acids. Per the germline V gene, CDR1 is GTSNPN and CDR2 is SVGIG (reference sequence). V lost 2 bases to trimming and J lost 5 bases, with 9 bases between them. The CDR3 sequence is CAWSPGQNEKLFF. CDR3 coding DNA: TGTGCCTGGAGTCCCGGACAGAATGAAAAACTGTTTTTT.

The gene calls are TRBV30 and TRBJ2-4; 7 bases are shared with TRBD2. Germline V CDR1 and CDR2: GTSNPN, SVGIG (reference sequence). This CDR3 contains 18 residues. Trimming removed 3 bases from V and 0 bases from J; junction bases left unmatched: 14. The CDR3 region is CAWSDPRGRVRAKNIQYF. The CDR3 nucleotides are TGTGCCTGGAGCGATCCTAGAGGGAGGGTTCGAGCCAAAAACATTCAGTACTTC.

The chain links TRBV27 to TRBJ2-5, with 8 positions matching TRBD1. CDR3 length: 12 amino acids. V shed 10 bases, J shed 5 bases, and the junction held 6 bases outside the gene matches. The germline V gene has CDR1 MNHEY and CDR2 SMNVEV (reference sequence). The CDR3 sequence is CATRQGRETQYF. Written as DNA, the CDR3 is TGTGCCACCAGACAGGGGAGGGAGACCCAGTACTTC.

The sample holds one count of this clone. The rearrangement links TRBV18 to TRBJ1-3; no clear D. The germline gives CDR1 KGHSH, CDR2 LQKENI. The CDR3 has 19 amino acids. V lost 4 bases to trimming and J lost 0 bases, with 22 bases between them. The CDR3 nucleotides read TGTGCCAGCTCACGAAAACCAGGCGCGGACTCCAGCTCTGGAAACACCATATATTTT. Translated: CASSRKPGADSSSGNTIYF.

This sequence joins TRBV6-6 and TRBJ2-7; the match to TRBD1 covers 7 bases. This CDR3 region has 14 residues. After removal of 2 bases from V and 5 bases from J, the junction contained 6 bases not matched to a gene. CDR1 is MNHNY and CDR2 is SVGAGI in the germline V gene (reference sequence). The CDR3 spells CASSYATGLNEQYF. In DNA form, the CDR3 reads TGTGCCAGCAGTTACGCGACAGGGTTAAACGAGCAGTACTTC.

This chain connects TRBV30 to TRBJ1-2; D unclear. CDR1 and CDR2 from the germline V gene are GTSNPN and SVGIG (reference sequence). V was trimmed by 2 bases and J by 7 bases, leaving 20 bases between them. This CDR3 contains 15 residues. Here the CDR3 reads CAWSPLIPGSGGYTF. DNA of the CDR3: TGTGCCTGGAGTCCTCTAATCCCGGGATCAGGTGGCTACACCTTC.

The V call is TRBV7-9, the J call TRBJ2-3, with TRBD2 as a possible D gene (6 bases). Germline lookup yields CDR1 SEHNR and CDR2 FQNEAQ (reference sequence). This CDR3 is built from 14 residues. Trimming shortened V by 4 bases and J by 0 bases, and 8 bases separated the two germline ends. The CDR3 spells CASSSGTSTDTQYF. The CDR3 DNA follows: TGTGCCAGCAGCTCTGGGACTAGCACAGATACGCAGTATTTT.

The rearrangement uses TRBV18 and TRBJ2-1; 7 bases are shared with TRBD1. Trimming at V came to 6 bases and at J to 2 bases, leaving 7 bases not matched to a gene. Germline V gene data show CDR1 as KGHSH and CDR2 as LQKENI. This CDR3 spans 15 amino acids. The DNA of the CDR3 is TGTGCCAGCTCGGCGGACAGGATGCCCTACAATGAGCAGTTCTTC. Translating gives CASSADRMPYNEQFF.

The V and J genes are TRBV9 and TRBJ2-7; weak D call: TRBD1 (6 bases). Trimming cost V 2 bases and J 4 bases, with 13 bases left between them. Germline V gene sequence: CDR1 SGDLS, CDR2 YYNGEE. The CDR3 runs 14 residues. This CDR3 reads CASSVGGLDYEQYF. In DNA, the CDR3 is TGTGCCAGCAGCGTTGGGGGCTTGGATTACGAGCAGTACTTC.

The CDR3 sequence: CASTSGGSGTGELFF. Here the CDR3 DNA reads TGTGCCAGCACCTCGGGCGGGAGTGGCACCGGGGAGCTGTTTTTT. This sequence joins TRBV28 and TRBJ2-2, with TRBD2 matching over 7 bases. J gave up 4 bases and V 7 bases, and 9 bases lay outside the gene matches. Germline CDR1 is MDHEN and CDR2 is SYDVKM. There are 15 residues in the CDR3.